This is a list of T cell receptor beta chains from one sample in a study of blood T cell repertoires in COVID-19. Repertoires were generated with immunoSEQ multiplex PCR, while TCRdb's copy carries only in-frame clones and drops some. This table has more than 300,000 clones, about 90% appearing once. The sequenced material came from PBMCs or T cells enriched from blood (not recorded which). These receptors all come from a woman between 25 and 40 years old who had recovered from COVID-19. Each CDR3 is given with its conserved first and last residue. A D gene is named only where the DNA matches it firmly. Clone sizes are given selectively: once, few, many, or a class where the clone is expanded.

size,length,J,V,D,CDR3,DNA
-,14,TRBJ1-1,TRBV7-3,TRBD1,CASSRDRGDTEAFF,TGTGCCAGCAGCAGGGACAGGGGGGACACTGAAGCTTTCTTT
-,12,TRBJ1-5,TRBV12-3/TRBV12-4,-,CASSLFNQPQHF,TGTGCCAGCAGCCTCTTCAATCAGCCCCAGCATTTT
-,14,TRBJ2-7,TRBV6-5,-,CASRIQATAYEQYF,TGTGCCAGCAGGATCCAGGCCACCGCCTACGAGCAGTACTTC
-,14,TRBJ1-2,TRBV7-2,-,CASTLRGQPGGYTF,TGTGCCAGCACGCTTAGGGGCCAGCCAGGCGGCTACACCTTC
-,15,TRBJ1-2,TRBV11-2,TRBD1,CASSQSRDRGYGYTF,TGTGCCAGCAGCCAGTCGCGGGACAGGGGTTATGGCTACACCTTC
-,14,TRBJ1-6,TRBV3-1/TRBV3-2,-,CASSEPGRNSPLHF,TGTGCCAGCAGCGAGCCAGGGAGGAATTCACCCCTCCACTTT
-,16,TRBJ1-1,TRBV4-1,-,CASSLPLRGEAGGAFF,TGCGCCAGCAGCCTTCCCCTTCGGGGGGAGGCCGGCGGGGCTTTCTTT
-,16,TRBJ1-1,TRBV2,-,CASSESHHNPWTEAFF,TGTGCCAGCAGTGAGTCCCATCACAACCCCTGGACTGAAGCTTTCTTT
-,13,TRBJ2-1,TRBV9,-,CASSVGGENEQFF,TGTGCCAGCAGCGTAGGGGGGGAAAATGAGCAGTTCTTC
-,14,TRBJ1-2,TRBV6-5,TRBD1,CASTKGVQGGGYTF,TGTGCCAGCACCAAAGGGGTTCAGGGGGGCGGCTACACCTTC
-,15,TRBJ2-5,TRBV5-1,-,CASSLRGYREETQYF,TGCGCCAGCAGCTTGCGTGGGTACAGAGAGGAGACCCAGTACTTC
-,13,TRBJ2-2,TRBV19,-,CASSIGGHGELFF,TGTGCCAGTAGTATAGGGGGGCACGGGGAGCTGTTTTTT
-,13,TRBJ1-1,TRBV7-2,TRBD1,CASSFGQGAEAFF,TGTGCCAGCAGCTTCGGACAGGGCGCTGAAGCTTTCTTT
-,15,TRBJ2-1,TRBV9,TRBD2,CASSITSGGYNEQFF,TGTGCCAGCAGCATTACTAGCGGGGGATACAATGAGCAGTTCTTC
-,14,TRBJ1-1,TRBV19,-,CASSQGSANTEAFF,TGTGCCAGTAGTCAGGGATCGGCGAACACTGAAGCTTTCTTT
once,16,TRBJ1-6,TRBV6-7,-,CASSYLQGRNNSPLHF,TGTGCCAGCAGTTACCTACAGGGCAGGAATAATTCACCCCTCCACTTT
-,15,TRBJ2-7,TRBV9,-,CASSVDPRDTYEQYF,TGTGCCAGCAGCGTAGATCCCAGGGACACCTACGAGCAGTACTTC
-,15,TRBJ1-5,TRBV2,-,CASSGRTVAIQPQHF,TGTGCCAGCAGCGGCCGGACAGTAGCAATTCAGCCCCAGCATTTT
-,12,TRBJ1-5,TRBV19,-,CASTSSNQPQHF,TGTGCCAGCACCAGTAGCAATCAGCCCCAGCATTTT
-,13,TRBJ1-1,TRBV30,TRBD1,CAWSWDSMSEAFF,TGTGCCTGGAGTTGGGACAGTATGTCTGAAGCTTTCTTT
-,15,TRBJ1-1,TRBV5-8,TRBD1,CASSPIQGARAEAFF,TGTGCCAGCAGTCCGATTCAGGGGGCCCGGGCTGAAGCTTTCTTT
-,18,TRBJ2-1,TRBV7-9,TRBD2,CASSPRGPAGGSYNEQFF,TGTGCCAGCAGCCCCAGGGGGCCAGCGGGGGGGTCCTACAATGAGCAGTTCTTC
few,15,TRBJ2-7,TRBV7-6,TRBD1,CASSPRGQAFYEQYF,TGTGCCAGCAGCCCCCGAGGACAGGCTTTCTACGAGCAGTACTTC
-,18,TRBJ2-3,TRBV7-2,TRBD2,CASSLELAGGTSTDTQYF,TGTGCCAGCAGCCTAGAGCTAGCGGGGGGGACTAGCACAGATACGCAGTATTTT
-,13,TRBJ1-2,TRBV27,-,CASSAGRNYGYTF,TGTGCCAGCAGCGCGGGACGGAACTATGGCTACACCTTC
-,15,TRBJ1-4,TRBV13,TRBD1,CASSTTGQLNEKLFF,TGTGCCAGCAGCACCACGGGACAGCTAAATGAAAAACTGTTTTTT
-,15,TRBJ1-6,TRBV6-5,TRBD1,CASSKMTGGNSPLHF,TGTGCCAGCAGTAAGATGACAGGGGGCAATTCACCCCTCCACTTT
-,15,TRBJ1-1,TRBV3-1/TRBV3-2,TRBD1,CASSQRGQGGSEAFF,TGTGCCAGCAGCCAACGCGGACAGGGGGGATCTGAAGCTTTCTTT
once,13,TRBJ2-7,TRBV6-5,-,CASSYDYRVVAYF,TGTGCCAGCAGTTACGATTACCGGGTCGTCGCGTACTTC
-,15,TRBJ2-7,TRBV7-9,-,CASSYGRGIMNEQYF,TGTGCCAGCAGCTATGGACGGGGGATTATGAACGAGCAGTACTTC
-,13,TRBJ2-2,TRBV7-3,-,CASSPSRTGELFF,TGTGCCAGCAGTCCCTCCCGTACCGGGGAGCTGTTTTTT
-,16,TRBJ2-3,TRBV7-9,TRBD2,CASGLRTSGLADTQYF,TGTGCCAGCGGGTTAAGGACTAGCGGCCTGGCAGATACGCAGTATTTT
-,13,TRBJ1-1,TRBV7-2,-,CASSSTQVAEAFF,TGTGCCAGCAGTTCAACCCAGGTCGCTGAAGCTTTCTTT
-,18,TRBJ2-1,TRBV7-9,TRBD2,CASSPAPGLARTYNEQFF,TGTGCCAGCAGCCCAGCCCCCGGACTAGCGAGGACCTACAATGAGCAGTTCTTC
-,16,TRBJ1-2,TRBV4-3,-,CASGNRMRGRDYGYTF,TGCGCCAGCGGCAACCGGATGCGGGGGCGAGACTATGGCTACACCTTC
-,15,TRBJ2-5,TRBV5-5,-,CASSLVPGLMETQYF,TGTGCCAGCAGCTTGGTACCGGGACTCATGGAGACCCAGTACTTC
-,12,TRBJ1-2,TRBV27,-,CASSPLQGAYTF,TGTGCCAGCAGTCCTCTACAGGGAGCCTACACCTTC
-,11,TRBJ2-3,TRBV12-3/TRBV12-4,-,CASTRTDTQYF,TGTGCCAGCACCCGTACAGATACGCAGTATTTT
few,13,TRBJ2-7,TRBV14,-,CASSQDLTYEQYF,TGTGCCAGCAGCCAAGATCTTACCTACGAGCAGTACTTC
-,14,TRBJ1-3,TRBV30,TRBD1,CAWRTGQGLNTIYF,TGTGCCTGGCGAACGGGACAGGGACTAAACACCATATATTTT
-,18,TRBJ2-1,TRBV30,TRBD2,CAWSRLAGGRGSYNEQFF,TGTGCCTGGAGCCGGCTAGCGGGGGGGCGAGGGTCCTACAATGAGCAGTTCTTC
-,12,TRBJ1-5,TRBV19,-,CASSLSNQPQHF,TGTGCCAGTAGTCTTAGCAATCAGCCCCAGCATTTT
once,15,TRBJ2-7,TRBV10-3,TRBD1,CASSGDRGPRNEQYF,TGTGCCAGCTCGGGAGACAGGGGGCCAAGGAACGAGCAGTACTTC
-,16,TRBJ1-5,TRBV5-1,TRBD1,CASSLGTGGHNQPQHF,TGCGCCAGCAGCTTAGGGACAGGGGGTCACAATCAGCCCCAGCATTTT
-,16,TRBJ1-1,TRBV28,-,CASSPHSGSMNTEAFF,TGTGCCAGCAGTCCGCACTCCGGGTCCATGAACACTGAAGCTTTCTTT
few,12,TRBJ1-1,TRBV3-1/TRBV3-2,-,CASSQGVGEAFF,TGTGCCAGCAGCCAAGGCGTCGGTGAAGCTTTCTTT
-,14,TRBJ2-1,TRBV18,TRBD1,CASSPEQGVSEQFF,TGTGCCAGCTCACCGGAACAGGGGGTGAGTGAGCAGTTCTTC
-,15,TRBJ1-5,TRBV9,TRBD1,CASSVEGQGVQPQHF,TGTGCCAGCAGCGTAGAGGGACAGGGGGTTCAGCCCCAGCATTTT
-,15,TRBJ2-7,TRBV3-1/TRBV3-2,TRBD2,CASSQDPSGVYEQYF,TGTGCCAGCAGCCAAGATCCTAGCGGGGTATACGAGCAGTACTTC
-,16,TRBJ2-5,TRBV4-3,-,CASSQEPAGDQETQYF,TGCGCCAGCAGCCAAGAGCCGGCAGGGGACCAAGAGACCCAGTACTTC
-,14,TRBJ2-2,TRBV21-1,-,CASPREPNTGELFF,TGTGCCAGCCCGCGGGAACCGAACACCGGGGAGCTGTTTTTT
-,11,TRBJ1-1,TRBV18,-,CASSPGTFSFF,TGTGCCAGCTCACCCGGGACTTTTTCTTTCTTT